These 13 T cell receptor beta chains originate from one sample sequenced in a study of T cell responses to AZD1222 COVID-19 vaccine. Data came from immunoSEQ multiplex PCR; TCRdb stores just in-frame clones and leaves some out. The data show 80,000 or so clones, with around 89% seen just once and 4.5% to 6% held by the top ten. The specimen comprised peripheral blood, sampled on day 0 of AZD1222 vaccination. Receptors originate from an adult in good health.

CDR3 region: CAWSVWREAFF. In DNA, the CDR3 is TGTGCCTGGAGTGTCTGGAGGGAAGCTTTCTTT. The chain has TRBV30 and TRBJ1-1; D not certain. The CDR3 has 11 residues. CDR1 and CDR2 from the germline V gene are GTSNPN and SVGIG (reference sequence). Between the trimmed V and J ends, which lost 0 bases and 8 bases, there was a span of 7 bases.

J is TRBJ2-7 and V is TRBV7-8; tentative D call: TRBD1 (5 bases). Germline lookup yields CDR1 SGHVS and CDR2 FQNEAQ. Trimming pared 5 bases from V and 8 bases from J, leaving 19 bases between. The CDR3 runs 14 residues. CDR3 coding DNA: TGTGCCAGCAGCCAGGAAAGACAGTTTCCCAAGCAGTACTTC. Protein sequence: CASSQERQFPKQYF.

CDR3 coding DNA: TGTGCCAGTAGTATAGAGACTAGCGGGGCCTTAGGTGAGCAGTTCTTC. Protein: CASSIETSGALGEQFF. V gene TRBV19 combines with J gene TRBJ2-1; 11 bases align to TRBD2. The V gene end was trimmed by 0 bases and the J gene end by 9 bases; junction bases not matched to a gene: 7. Looked up from germline, CDR1 is LNHDA and CDR2 is SQIVND (reference sequence). The CDR3 extends over 16 amino acids.

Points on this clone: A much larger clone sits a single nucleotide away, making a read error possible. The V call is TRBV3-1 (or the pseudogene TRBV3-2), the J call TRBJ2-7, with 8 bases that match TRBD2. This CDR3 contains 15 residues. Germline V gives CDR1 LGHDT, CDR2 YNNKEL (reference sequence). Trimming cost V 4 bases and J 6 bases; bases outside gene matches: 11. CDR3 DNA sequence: TGTGCCAGCAGCCCACCGGGAGGGATATGGGGCGAGCAGTACTTC. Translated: CASSPPGGIWGEQYF.

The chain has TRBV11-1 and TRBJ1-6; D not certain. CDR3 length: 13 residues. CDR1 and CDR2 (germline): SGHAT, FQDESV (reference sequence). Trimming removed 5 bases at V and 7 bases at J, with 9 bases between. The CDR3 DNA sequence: TGTGCCAGCAGCCCCATACTCAATTCACCCCTCCACTTT. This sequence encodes CASSPILNSPLHF.

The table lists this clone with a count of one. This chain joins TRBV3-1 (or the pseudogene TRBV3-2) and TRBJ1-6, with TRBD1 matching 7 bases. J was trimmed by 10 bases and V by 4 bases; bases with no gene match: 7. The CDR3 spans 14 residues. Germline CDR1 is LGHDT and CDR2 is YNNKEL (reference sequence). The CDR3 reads CASSRQGGGSPLHF. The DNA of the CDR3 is TGTGCCAGCAGCCGACAGGGTGGAGGATCACCCCTCCACTTT.

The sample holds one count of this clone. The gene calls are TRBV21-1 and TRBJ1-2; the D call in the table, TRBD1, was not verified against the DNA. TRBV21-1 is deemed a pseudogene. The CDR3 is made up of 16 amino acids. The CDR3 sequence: CASIKKGREDGYGYTF. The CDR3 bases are TGTGCCAGCATTAAAAAGGGCAGGGAAGACGGCTATGGCTACACCTTC.

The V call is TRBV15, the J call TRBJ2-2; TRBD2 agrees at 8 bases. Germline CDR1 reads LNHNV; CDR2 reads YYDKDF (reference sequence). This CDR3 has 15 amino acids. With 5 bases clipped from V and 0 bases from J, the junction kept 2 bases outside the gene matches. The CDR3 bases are TGTGCCACCAGCTTCGGGGGGGCGAACACCGGGGAGCTGTTTTTT. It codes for CATSFGGANTGELFF.

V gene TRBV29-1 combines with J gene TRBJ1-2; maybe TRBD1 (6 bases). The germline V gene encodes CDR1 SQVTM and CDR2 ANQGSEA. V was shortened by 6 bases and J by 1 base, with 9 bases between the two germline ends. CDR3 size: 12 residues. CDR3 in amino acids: CSVGAGNYGYTF. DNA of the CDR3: TGCAGCGTGGGGGCCGGTAACTATGGCTACACCTTC.

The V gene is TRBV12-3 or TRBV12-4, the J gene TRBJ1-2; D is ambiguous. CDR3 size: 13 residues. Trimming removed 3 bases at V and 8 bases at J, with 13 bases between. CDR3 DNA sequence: TGTGCCAGCAGTTTCGGACTAATGGGGGGCTACACCTTC. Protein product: CASSFGLMGGYTF.

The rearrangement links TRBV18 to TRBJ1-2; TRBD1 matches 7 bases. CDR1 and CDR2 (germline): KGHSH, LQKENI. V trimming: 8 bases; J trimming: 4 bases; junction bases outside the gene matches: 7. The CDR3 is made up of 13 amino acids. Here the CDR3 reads CASLGTASYGYTF. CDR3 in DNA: TGTGCCAGCCTCGGGACAGCTTCCTATGGCTACACCTTC.

CDR3 residues: CASSIGDQPQHF. In DNA, the CDR3 is TGTGCCAGTAGTATCGGAGATCAGCCCCAGCATTTT. V usage is TRBV19 and J usage is TRBJ1-5; no clear D gene. In germline, CDR1 is LNHDA, CDR2 SQIVND (reference sequence). V was cut by 3 bases and J by 5 bases, with 5 bases left in between. The CDR3 totals 12 residues. Full variable domain (missing parts from reference TRBV19 and TRBJ1-5): DGGITQSPKYLFRKEGQNVTLSCEQNLNHDAMYWYRQDPGQGLRLIYYSQIVNDFQKGDIAEGYSVSREKKESFPLTVTSAQKNPTAFYLCASSIGDQPQHFGDGTRLSIL.

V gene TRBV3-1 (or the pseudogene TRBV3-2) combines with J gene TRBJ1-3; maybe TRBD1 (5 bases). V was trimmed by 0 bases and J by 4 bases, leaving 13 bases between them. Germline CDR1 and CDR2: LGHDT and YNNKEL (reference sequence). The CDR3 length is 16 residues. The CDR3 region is CASSQERTSYGNTIYF. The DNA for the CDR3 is TGTGCCAGCAGCCAAGAGAGGACATCATACGGAAACACCATATATTTT.